The clone carrying this TCR beta chain has just a few counts. Its antigen is unidentified. A multiplex PCR was run with 60 Vbeta primers and 13 Jbeta primers. The assay was immunoSEQ multiplex PCR, and TCRdb's table has in-frame clones only and misses some. The top ten clones hold roughly 7.4% of a sample with about 160,000 clones, 77% of them seen once. The source of the sample is a study of cytomegalovirus exposure and HLA in healthy donors. Study-wide findings and caveats: What a later analysis reportedly showed was that an Asian-associated ancestry cluster had fewer N-insertions than the roughly 670-donor mean. According to an earlier analysis, most TCR beta V segments yielded productive rearrangements about 90% or about 30% of the time. Analyses of presence and absence presupposed an approximately uniform sequencing depth across donors. Rare TCR sequences predominated, though certain public TCRs were found in many donors.

Per the germline V gene, CDR1 is LNHDA and CDR2 is SQIVND (reference sequence). The CDR3 has 13 residues. Trimming took off 6 bases at V and 1 base at J, with 9 bases between the two ends. The sequenced sample was PBMCs. V is TRBV19 and J is TRBJ1-1; maybe TRBD1 (5 bases). This sequence originates from a male donor in good health and CMV-seropositive. The CDR3 loop reads CASSPQGNTEAFF. In nucleotides, the CDR3 is TGTGCCAGTAGCCCTCAGGGGAACACTGAAGCTTTCTTT.